This T cell receptor (beta chain) comes out of a study of blood T cell repertoires in COVID-19. Study as a whole: There were acute and convalescent COVID-19 samples, and they came from the United States, Italy and Spain. Sample material is recorded as cDNA or gDNA derived from T cells, B-cell-depleted T cells, or PBMCs.

Donors were grouped by their self-reported clinical history. In the source study's methods: Counts of nucleated cells, estimated from reference gene primer amplification, were obtained. Clones were read by immunoSEQ multiplex PCR, and TCRdb kept only the in-frame ones, dropping some. V and J calls and clone size are copied from that table; D and trimming were computed from the DNA. Here the sample spans 150,000 to 200,000 clones, around 91% being singletons. The germline V and J ends were trimmed by 3 bases and 4 bases, with 12 bases remaining between them. Germline V lookup: CDR1 DFQATT, CDR2 SNEGSKA (reference sequence). CDR3 length: 13 amino acids.

This receptor was obtained from a woman aged 18-35 years who had recovered from COVID-19. The chain combines TRBV20-1 with TRBJ1-2; D is uncertain. What was sequenced was PBMCs or T cells enriched from blood (not recorded which). The CDR3: CSASLSGLYGYTF. The DNA for the CDR3 is TGCAGTGCTAGTCTGTCAGGACTCTATGGCTACACCTTC.